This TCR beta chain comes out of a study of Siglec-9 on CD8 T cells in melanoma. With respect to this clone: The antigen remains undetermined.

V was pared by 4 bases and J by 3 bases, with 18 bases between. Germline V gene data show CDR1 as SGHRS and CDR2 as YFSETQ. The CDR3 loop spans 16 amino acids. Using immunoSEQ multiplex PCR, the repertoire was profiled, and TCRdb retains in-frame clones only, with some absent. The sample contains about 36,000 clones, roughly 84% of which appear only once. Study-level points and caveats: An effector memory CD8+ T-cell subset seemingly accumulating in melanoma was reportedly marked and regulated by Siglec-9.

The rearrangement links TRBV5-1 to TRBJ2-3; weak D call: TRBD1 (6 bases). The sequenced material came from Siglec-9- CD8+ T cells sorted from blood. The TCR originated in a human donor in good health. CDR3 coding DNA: TGCGCCAGCAGCGTTCGGGACAACGACATAACAGATACGCAGTATTTT. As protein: CASSVRDNDITDTQYF. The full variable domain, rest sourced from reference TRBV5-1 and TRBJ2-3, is KAGVTQTPRYLIKTRGQQVTLSCSPISGHRSVSWYQQTPGQGLQFLFEYFSETQRNKGNFPGRFSGRQFSNSRSEMNVSTLELGDSALYLCASSVRDNDITDTQYFGPGTRLTVL.